This T cell receptor beta chain was sequenced for a study of cytomegalovirus exposure and HLA in healthy donors. This clone was found a few times. PCR amplification relied on 60 Vbeta primers (plus 13 Jbeta primers). Sequenced by immunoSEQ multiplex PCR; TCRdb stores in-frame clones only, minus some. The profile shows 85,000 to 100,000 clones, over 75% of them singletons. This clonotype was obtained from a man aged 50-60 years in good health and CMV-seropositive. The source material was PBMCs.

CDR3 amino acids: CASSLDAADTQYF. For the CDR3, the DNA is TGTGCCAGCAGCTTAGACGCGGCAGATACGCAGTATTTT. The genes are TRBV7-9 and TRBJ2-3, with D uncertain. Looked up from germline, CDR1 is SEHNR and CDR2 is FQNEAQ (reference sequence). CDR3 length: 13 amino acids. The V and J ends lost 1 base and 4 bases respectively, with 6 bases between them.